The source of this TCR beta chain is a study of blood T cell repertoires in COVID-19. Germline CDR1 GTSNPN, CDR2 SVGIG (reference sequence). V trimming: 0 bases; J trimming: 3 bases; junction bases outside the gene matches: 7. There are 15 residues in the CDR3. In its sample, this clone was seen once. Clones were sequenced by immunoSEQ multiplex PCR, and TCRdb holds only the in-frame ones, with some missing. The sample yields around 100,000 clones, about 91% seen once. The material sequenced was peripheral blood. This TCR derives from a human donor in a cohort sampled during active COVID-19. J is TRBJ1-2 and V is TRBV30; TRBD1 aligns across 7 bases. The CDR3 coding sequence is TGTGCCTGGAGTGTAAGGGAACAGGGGTACTATGGCTACACCTTC. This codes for CAWSVREQGYYGYTF.